These 25 T cell receptor beta chains share one sample of origin, sequenced in a study of T cell clonotyping in hematopoietic cell transplantation. The data were produced by immunoSEQ multiplex PCR, yet TCRdb's version contains in-frame clones alone and is incomplete. The profile covers roughly 6,400 clones, with 95% to 98% appearing a single time and about a sixth taken by the ten largest. Noted time point: recipient sample about 28 days before transplant, after cytoreduction. The starting material was peripheral blood mononuclear cells, obtained before stem cell transplant. The receptors shown here come from a man between 65 and 85 years old with acute myeloid leukemia. Some clones in this sample may be carry-over from other donors' samples.

The J gene is TRBJ1-4, the V gene TRBV29-1; unclear D gene. The CDR3 is 12 amino acids. From germline, CDR1 is SQVTM and CDR2 ANQGSEA. The V gene lost 6 bases and the J gene lost 4 bases, with 9 bases spanning the gap. Here the CDR3 reads CSVYGVNEKLFF. The DNA for the CDR3 is TGCAGCGTGTACGGGGTTAATGAAAAACTGTTTTTT.

The chain joins TRBV2 to TRBJ2-7; no firm D call. CDR3 length equals 12 residues. The germline gives CDR1 SNHLY, CDR2 FYNNEI. The V end was cut by 7 bases, the J end by 2 bases, with 9 bases between. The CDR3 protein is CASKVKTYEQYF. The CDR3 DNA is TGTGCCAGCAAAGTCAAAACCTACGAGCAGTACTTC.

The V and J genes are TRBV7-9 and TRBJ1-1; unclear D gene. The germline CDR1 and CDR2 sequences are SEHNR and FQNEAQ (reference sequence). The CDR3 runs to 13 residues. V dropped 2 bases and J dropped 6 bases, with 10 bases sitting between them. Here the CDR3 DNA reads TGTGCCAGCAGCTTATCGGACCGGGCTGAAGCTTTCTTT. Translation gives CASSLSDRAEAFF. Drawing the rest from reference TRBV7-9 and TRBJ1-1, the complete variable domain is DTGVSQNPRHKITKRGQNVTFRCDPISEHNRLYWYRQTLGQGPEFLTYFQNEAQLEKSRLLSDRFSAERPKGSFSTLEIQRTEQGDSAMYLCASSLSDRAEAFFGQGTRLTVV.

The V gene is TRBV7-2, the J gene TRBJ1-2; D gene uncertain. The CDR3 runs 13 residues. Trimming removed 5 bases from V and 5 bases from J, with 12 bases in between. Per germline, CDR1 SGHTA and CDR2 FQGNSA. The DNA of the CDR3 is TGTGCCAGCAGCATCGGTCCAGGATATGGCTACACCTTC. This gives the protein CASSIGPGYGYTF.

This clone was seen only once. The chain links TRBV7-3 to TRBJ1-4; the D is unclear. Trimming removed 5 bases at V and 8 bases at J, with 12 bases between. Germline V gene data show CDR1 as SGHTA and CDR2 as FQGTGA. The CDR3 extends over 13 amino acids. CDR3 sequence: CASSRSWGEKLFF. CDR3 nucleotides: TGTGCCAGCAGCCGGAGTTGGGGAGAAAAACTGTTTTTT.

The rearrangement uses TRBV18 and TRBJ2-1; 8 nucleotides align to TRBD2. The germline V gene encodes CDR1 KGHSH and CDR2 LQKENI. The CDR3 has 16 residues. With V trimmed by 6 bases and J by 0 bases, 7 bases remained unmatched. CDR3 sequence (DNA): TGTGCCAGCTCCCGTACCGGGACTAGCTCCTACAATGAGCAGTTCTTC. Protein sequence: CASSRTGTSSYNEQFF. The variable domain in full, with the rest retrieved from reference TRBV18 and TRBJ2-1, is NAGVMQNPRHLVRRRGQEARLRCSPMKGHSHVYWYRQLPEEGLKFMVYLQKENIIDESGMPKERFSAEFPKEGPSILRIQQVVRGDSAAYFCASSRTGTSSYNEQFFGPGTRLTVL.

The rearrangement links TRBV6-5 to TRBJ1-2; D remains unclear. This CDR3 has 16 residues. V dropped 2 bases and J dropped 0 bases, with 13 bases sitting between them. The germline V gene encodes CDR1 MNHEY and CDR2 SVGAGI. CDR3 coding DNA: TGTGCCAGCAGTTACGTGTCAGCAAAAGCTAACTATGGCTACACCTTC. Translation: CASSYVSAKANYGYTF.

The rearrangement joins TRBV2 to TRBJ2-2; perhaps TRBD1 as D (6 bases). Germline CDR1 SNHLY, CDR2 FYNNEI. The CDR3 length is 14 residues. The V gene lost 6 bases and the J gene lost 2 bases, with 10 bases spanning the gap. The CDR3 loop reads CASRTGQNTGELFF. CDR3 bases: TGTGCCAGCAGGACGGGACAAAACACCGGGGAGCTGTTTTTT.

V and J are TRBV30 and TRBJ2-3; D call uncertain. Germline CDR1 and CDR2: GTSNPN and SVGIG (reference sequence). V was trimmed by 6 bases and J by 0 bases, leaving 13 bases between them. The CDR3 is made up of 14 amino acids. The CDR3 DNA follows: TGTGCCTGCGGGCAAATATATAGCACAGATACGCAGTATTTT. Translating gives CACGQIYSTDTQYF.

V usage is TRBV10-3 and J usage is TRBJ2-3, with TRBD1 matching 8 bases. The CDR3 covers 16 residues. V shed 10 bases and J 4 bases; nucleotides not matched to a gene: 16. Germline-derived CDR1 and CDR2 are ENHRY and SYGVKD. This CDR3 is CATNKGVTGGADTQYF. The CDR3 coding sequence is TGTGCCACGAATAAAGGGGTCACAGGGGGAGCAGATACGCAGTATTTT.

V gene TRBV6-5 combines with J gene TRBJ2-2; D perhaps matches TRBD1 (8 bases). Germline CDR1 is MNHEY and CDR2 is SVGAGI. This CDR3 contains 16 residues. The V end lost 3 bases, the J end lost 8 bases, and 19 bases lay between the germline ends. CDR3 region: CASSYGETGGEGELFF. The CDR3 DNA follows: TGTGCCAGCAGTTATGGTGAAACAGGGGGGGAAGGGGAGCTGTTTTTT.

The V call is TRBV30, the J call TRBJ2-2; D is unresolved. Trimming took 2 bases from V and 0 from J, leaving 7 bases between them. The CDR3 loop spans 14 amino acids. Germline V lookup: CDR1 GTSNPN, CDR2 SVGIG (reference sequence). CDR3 in amino acids: CAWSLGPNTGELFF. DNA of the CDR3: TGTGCCTGGAGTCTAGGGCCGAACACCGGGGAGCTGTTTTTT.

The V and J genes are TRBV7-9 and TRBJ2-7; 8 bases are shared with TRBD2. The CDR3 consists of 15 residues. The trim removed 5 bases at V and 0 bases at J, leaving 6 bases unmatched. CDR1 is SEHNR, CDR2 FQNEAQ, per germline (reference sequence). The CDR3 region has the DNA TGTGCCAGCAGCCCGAGACTAGCGAACTCCTACGAGCAGTACTTC. Protein product: CASSPRLANSYEQYF.

DNA of the CDR3: TGTGCCAGCAGTGAAAGTTGGGGCTCAGCCGCCCAGCATTTT. This encodes CASSESWGSAAQHF. This chain connects TRBV6-1 to TRBJ1-5; weak D call: TRBD1 (5 bases). Germline V gene lookup returns CDR1 MNHNS and CDR2 SASEGT. The CDR3 has 14 residues. The V gene lost 2 bases and the J gene lost 11 bases, with 16 bases spanning the gap.

The chain joins TRBV19 to TRBJ2-7, with TRBD2 matching 9 bases. The CDR3 consists of 15 residues. With 6 bases clipped from V and 0 bases from J, the junction kept 6 bases outside the gene matches. Germline CDR1 reads LNHDA; CDR2 reads SQIVND (reference sequence). The chain's CDR3 is CASRGGTSLSYEQYF. DNA of the CDR3: TGTGCCAGTAGGGGAGGGACTAGCCTCTCCTACGAGCAGTACTTC.

V and J are TRBV5-6 and TRBJ2-5, with D perhaps matching TRBD2 (6 bases). CDR1 and CDR2 from the germline V gene are SGHDT and YYEEEE. This CDR3 has 14 residues. Trimming removed 6 bases at V and 3 bases at J, with 15 bases between. CDR3 bases: TGTGCCAGCATCTCGTGGGGCGGGGAAGAGACCCAGTACTTC. This encodes CASISWGGEETQYF.

As DNA, the CDR3 is TGTGCCAGCAGCTTGGGGGCGGGAGCTAACGAGCAGTACTTC. Translating it yields CASSLGAGANEQYF. The chain recombines TRBV7-2 with TRBJ2-7; a weak D match, TRBD2 (7 bases). This CDR3 spans 14 amino acids. Germline loops: CDR1 SGHTA, CDR2 FQGNSA. V was clipped by 3 bases and J by 5 bases, with 14 bases between them.

DNA of the CDR3: TGTGCCAGCAGTTCCCGGGACGGGACCAGAAACACCATATATTTT. This encodes CASSSRDGTRNTIYF. V and J are TRBV5-6 and TRBJ1-3, with D tentatively TRBD1 (5 bases). The V and J ends lost 5 bases and 5 bases respectively, with 17 bases between them. The length of the CDR3 is 15 residues. The V gene's germline CDR1 is SGHDT and CDR2 YYEEEE. The entire variable domain, with the rest obtained from reference TRBV5-6 and TRBJ1-3, is as follows: DAGVTQSPTHLIKTRGQQVTLRCSPKSGHDTVSWYQQALGQGPQFIFQYYEEEERQRGNFPDRFSGHQFPNYSSELNVNALLLGDSALYLCASSSRDGTRNTIYFGEGSWLTVV.

The chain links TRBV29-1 to TRBJ1-2; 7 nucleotides match TRBD1. V lost 6 bases, J lost 2 bases, and 3 bases stayed unmatched. CDR3 size: 12 residues. Per the germline V gene, CDR1 is SQVTM and CDR2 is ANQGSEA. CDR3 sequence (DNA): TGCAGCGTAGCGGGACAGAACTATGGCTACACCTTC. Translating it yields CSVAGQNYGYTF.

This clone was detected once. The gene calls are TRBV6-5 and TRBJ1-1, with TRBD1 as a possible D gene (5 bases). The CDR3 contains 14 residues. V was shortened by 2 bases and J by 3 bases, with 10 bases between the two germline ends. CDR1 and CDR2 (germline): MNHEY, SVGAGI. Here the CDR3 reads CASSYRTRDTEAFF. DNA of the CDR3: TGTGCCAGCAGTTACAGGACAAGGGACACTGAAGCTTTCTTT.

This chain joins TRBV28 and TRBJ1-5; a possible D gene is TRBD1 (6 bases). The CDR3 has 15 residues. The germline gives CDR1 MDHEN, CDR2 SYDVKM. Between the trimmed V and J ends, which lost 5 bases and 9 bases, there was a span of 20 bases. The CDR3 spells CASSLLTQGPVPQHF. The CDR3 DNA is TGTGCCAGCAGTCTCCTAACACAGGGTCCGGTGCCCCAGCATTTT.

The chain recombines TRBV30 with TRBJ2-3; D gene unclear. Trimming removed 4 bases from V and 2 bases from J, with 13 bases in between. Germline CDR1 is GTSNPN and CDR2 is SVGIG (reference sequence). The CDR3 is 14 residues long. The CDR3, as DNA: TGTGCCTGGAATAGGATGGCCCTCACAGATACGCAGTATTTT. The encoded protein is CAWNRMALTDTQYF.

The DNA of the CDR3 is TGTGCCAGAAGGGGGAGCACTGAAGCTTTCTTT. It yields the protein CARRGSTEAFF. The chain uses TRBV25-1 and TRBJ1-1; possibly TRBD1 for D (6 bases). V lost 9 bases and J lost 4, with 9 bases in between. CDR1 is MGHDK, CDR2 SYGVNS, per germline. The CDR3 length is 11 residues. The full variable domain, its missing parts supplied by reference TRBV25-1 and TRBJ1-1, is EADIYQTPRYLVIGTGKKITLECSQTMGHDKMYWYQQDPGMELHLIHYSYGVNSTEKGDLSSESTVSRIRTEHFPLTLESARPSHTSQYLCARRGSTEAFFGQGTRLTVV.

This chain uses TRBV19 with TRBJ1-3; D not certain. CDR1 and CDR2 from the germline V gene are LNHDA and SQIVND (reference sequence). Trimming shortened V by 4 bases and J by 2 bases, and 9 bases separated the two germline ends. CDR3 length: 14 residues. CDR3 sequence reads: CASSTQLTGNTIYF. The CDR3 nucleotides are TGTGCCAGTAGTACTCAACTTACTGGAAACACCATATATTTT.

The genes are TRBV29-1 and TRBJ2-2; 7 bases map to TRBD2. The germline gives CDR1 SQVTM, CDR2 ANQGSEA. The CDR3 loop spans 13 amino acids. V was clipped by 6 bases and J by 6 bases; unmatched bases: 7. In DNA, the CDR3 is TGCAGCGTACAGCGGGGTGGGGCCGGGGAGCTGTTTTTT. Translating it yields CSVQRGGAGELFF.